These 30 T cell receptor beta chains share one sample of origin, sequenced in a study of CD8 T cells in Susac syndrome. The RNA input was about 0.5 to 1 ug, and it was reverse transcribed with random hexamers. MiXCR, applied by TCRdb to the immunoSEQ multiplex PCR reads, yields one record per CDR3 protein. This sample yields about 250,000 distinct CDR3 sequences, of which over 85% are seen a single time; around 0.067% belongs to the top ten. Material for sequencing was CD4+ T cells from PBMCs. The receptors here all came from a human donor with multiple sclerosis.

The V and J genes are TRBV18 and TRBJ2-7; the D gene is possibly TRBD2 (6 bases). V lost 6 bases, J lost 7 bases, and 19 bases lay in between. The CDR3 has 14 amino acids. The germline CDR1 and CDR2 sequences are KGHSH and LQKENI. The CDR3 is CASSPGKGGGEQYF. In DNA, the CDR3 is TGTGCCAGCTCCCCGGGAAAGGGTGGAGGGGAGCAGTACTTC.

The J gene is TRBJ1-1, the V gene TRBV21-1; TRBD1 is the table's D call, not checked against the DNA. TRBV21-1 is assigned pseudogene status. This CDR3 region has 16 residues. CDR3 DNA: TGTGCCAGCAGCTCAGATGATGAGGGGGAGACACTGAAGCTTTTCTTT. Protein: CASSSDDEGETLKLFF.

The rearrangement links TRBV7-3 to TRBJ1-3; D is uncertain. There are 15 residues in the CDR3. V gave up 5 bases and J gave up 0 bases, with 11 bases separating them. Germline loops: CDR1 SGHTA, CDR2 FQGTGA. In DNA form, the CDR3 reads TGTGCCAGCAGCAGCGGGCTAAGCTCTGGAAACACCATATATTTT. This translates into CASSSGLSSGNTIYF.

V usage is TRBV5-4 and J usage is TRBJ1-2; D is perhaps TRBD1 (6 bases). Trimming cost V 4 bases and J 3 bases, with 13 bases left between them. CDR3 length equals 14 residues. Germline assignment: CDR1 SGHNT and CDR2 YYREEE (reference sequence). CDR3 coding DNA: TGTGCCAGCAGCCTGCAGGGGCGCGACTATGGCTACACCTTC. It is translated as CASSLQGRDYGYTF. Variable domain in full (rest from reference TRBV5-4 and TRBJ1-2): ETGVTQSPTHLIKTRGQQVTLRCSSQSGHNTVSWYQQALGQGPQFIFQYYREEENGRGNFPPRFSGLQFPNYSSELNVNALELDDSALYLCASSLQGRDYGYTFGSGTRLTVV.

This sequence joins TRBV20-1 and TRBJ2-2; 9 nucleotides agree with TRBD2. Germline CDR1 reads DFQATT; CDR2 reads SNEGSKA (reference sequence). Unmatched junction bases numbered 13, after V lost 4 bases and J lost 4 bases. The CDR3 is 17 residues long. The CDR3 DNA follows: TGCAGTGCTACCGGGACTAGCCGCGAACGAAGCACCGGGGAGCTGTTTTTT. This sequence encodes CSATGTSRERSTGELFF.

This clonotype was detected only once. The chain has TRBV11-1 and TRBJ2-7; 9 positions match TRBD2. V was pared by 8 bases and J by 3 bases, with 11 bases of the junction left unmatched. Germline V gene sequence: CDR1 SGHAT, CDR2 FQDESV (reference sequence). This CDR3 has 15 amino acids. The CDR3 bases are TGTGCCAGCGGCTCCAAGAGTAGCGGGGGCTACGAGCAGTACTTC. It specifies CASGSKSSGGYEQYF.

V gene TRBV12-3 or TRBV12-4 combines with J gene TRBJ1-2; possible D gene TRBD1, 6 bases. This CDR3 spans 14 amino acids. With 4 bases removed from V and 4 bases from J, the gap between germline ends came to 13 bases. The CDR3 protein is CASSYRTERYGYTF. The CDR3 nucleotides read TGTGCCAGCAGTTACAGGACAGAGCGCTATGGCTACACCTTC.

The rearrangement links TRBV5-1 to TRBJ2-5, with 7 bases lining up with TRBD2. From germline, CDR1 is SGHRS and CDR2 YFSETQ. This CDR3 is 13 amino acids long. The V segment lost 3 bases and the J segment 1 base; nucleotides outside the gene matches: 0. The CDR3 coding sequence is TGCGCCAGCAGCTGGGGGGGCCAAGAGACCCAGTACTTC. This encodes CASSWGGQETQYF.

The chain links TRBV19 to TRBJ2-2; TRBD1 aligns across 9 bases. The V gene's germline CDR1 is LNHDA and CDR2 SQIVND (reference sequence). The CDR3 has 16 residues. The V gene end was trimmed by 3 bases and the J gene end by 4 bases; junction bases not matched to a gene: 6. The CDR3 loop reads CASSIRADRGTGELFF. CDR3 nucleotide sequence: TGTGCCAGTAGTATCCGGGCGGACAGGGGCACCGGGGAGCTGTTTTTT.

The chain links TRBV20-1 to TRBJ2-4; D is possibly TRBD1 (6 bases). The CDR3 spans 12 residues. V was cut by 5 bases and J by 6 bases, with 11 bases left in between. The germline CDR1 and CDR2 sequences are DFQATT and SNEGSKA (reference sequence). CDR3 loop: CSAHREANIQYF. The CDR3 coding sequence is TGCAGTGCTCACAGGGAAGCAAACATTCAGTACTTC.

The rearrangement joins TRBV3-1 to TRBJ1-1; 7 nucleotides match TRBD1. Germline V gene lookup returns CDR1 LGHDT and CDR2 YNNKEL (reference sequence). The CDR3 has 16 residues. V lost 3 bases to trimming and J lost 0 bases; unmatched junction nucleotides: 7. CDR3 coding DNA: TGTGCCAGCAGCCACAGGGGGTTAGGCATGAACACTGAAGCTTTCTTT. It encodes CASSHRGLGMNTEAFF.

The table lists this clonotype with a count of one. This chain connects TRBV5-1 to TRBJ2-7; TRBD1 is a possible D gene (6 bases). The germline gives CDR1 SGHRS, CDR2 YFSETQ. The CDR3 runs 14 residues. The germline V and J ends were trimmed by 4 bases and 5 bases, with 16 bases remaining between them. The CDR3 is CASSPGTTGDEQYV. CDR3 DNA: TGCGCCAGCAGCCCGGGGACAACTGGAGACGAGCAGTACGTC.

This clonotype was picked up one time. The chain links TRBV3-1 to TRBJ1-4; D uncertain. Between the trimmed V and J ends, which lost 0 bases and 7 bases, there was a span of 9 bases. Germline assignment: CDR1 LGHDT and CDR2 YNNKEL (reference sequence). The CDR3 is 14 amino acids. The CDR3 loop is CASSQDLRIEKLFF. CDR3 coding DNA: TGTGCCAGCAGCCAAGATTTACGGATTGAAAAACTGTTTTTT.

The V call is TRBV2, the J call TRBJ2-4; D remains ambiguous. V lost 6 bases and J 0 bases, leaving 9 bases between the germline ends. The germline V gene encodes CDR1 SNHLY and CDR2 FYNNEI. CDR3 length: 14 amino acids. The chain's CDR3 is CASRLAVAKNIQYF. For the CDR3, the DNA is TGTGCCAGCAGATTAGCAGTAGCCAAAAACATTCAGTACTTC.

The table lists this clonotype with a count of one. The chain recombines TRBV2 with TRBJ2-5; D gene unclear. Trimming shortened V by 8 bases and J by 5 bases, and 6 bases separated the two germline ends. The CDR3 sequence is 10 residues long. Germline V gene data show CDR1 as SNHLY and CDR2 as FYNNEI. This chain's CDR3 is CASALETQYF. The CDR3 DNA sequence: TGTGCCAGCGCATTGGAGACCCAGTACTTC.

This chain links TRBV10-3 with TRBJ1-4; D unclear. Germline lookup yields CDR1 ENHRY and CDR2 SYGVKD. The CDR3 totals 12 residues. V lost 4 bases and J 10 bases, leaving 10 bases between the germline ends. The CDR3 DNA is TGTGCCATCAGTGTGAACAGTGCAAAACTGTTTTTT. Its protein product is CAISVNSAKLFF.

The chain carries TRBV24-1 and TRBJ2-3; 7 bases agree with TRBD2. CDR1 KGHDR and CDR2 SFDVKD come from the germline V gene. CDR3 length: 15 amino acids. The V and J ends lost 5 bases and 3 bases, in that order; junction bases with no gene match: 7. CDR3 loop: CATSVGAGETDTQYF. Written as DNA, the CDR3 is TGTGCCACCAGTGTAGGGGCGGGGGAAACAGATACGCAGTATTTT.

This sequence joins TRBV9 and TRBJ1-2, with D uncertain. Between the trimmed V and J ends, which lost 0 bases and 2 bases, there was a span of 5 bases. Germline values: CDR1 SGDLS, CDR2 YYNGEE. The CDR3 length is 13 residues. This chain's CDR3 is CASSVGQNYGYTF. CDR3 nucleotide sequence: TGTGCCAGCAGCGTAGGTCAGAACTATGGCTACACCTTC.

The gene calls are TRBV7-9 and TRBJ1-1; unclear D gene. The CDR3 has 10 amino acids. CDR1 is SEHNR and CDR2 is FQNEAQ in the germline V gene (reference sequence). With 5 bases removed from V and 4 bases from J, the gap between germline ends came to 2 bases. CDR3 DNA sequence: TGTGCCAGCAGCCCCACTGAAGCTTTCTTT. Translated, it gives CASSPTEAFF.

The chain recombines TRBV6-1 with TRBJ2-7; TRBD1 is a possible D gene (5 bases). Trimming took 0 bases from V and 3 from J, leaving 12 bases between them. The CDR3 consists of 15 residues. Germline V lookup: CDR1 MNHNS, CDR2 SASEGT. CDR3 coding DNA: TGTGCCAGCAGTGAAGCGCGTACAGGTAGCTACGAGCAGTACTTC. Residues: CASSEARTGSYEQYF.

This chain connects TRBV9 to TRBJ2-1, with 13 bases lining up with TRBD2. CDR1 and CDR2 (germline): SGDLS, YYNGEE. The length of the CDR3 is 17 residues. With V trimmed by 0 bases and J by 5 bases, 5 bases remained unmatched. DNA of the CDR3: TGTGCCAGCAGCGTAGACCCCGGGACTAGCGGGAACAATGAGCAGTTCTTC. It encodes CASSVDPGTSGNNEQFF.

The chain couples TRBV7-3 to TRBJ1-1; 7 bases align to TRBD1. The V gene end was trimmed by 5 bases and the J gene end by 0 bases; junction bases not matched to a gene: 6. This CDR3 has 15 residues. Germline CDR1 and CDR2: SGHTA and FQGTGA. The DNA for the CDR3 is TGTGCCAGCAGCCAGGGACAGCTTTTGAACACTGAAGCTTTCTTT. Translated: CASSQGQLLNTEAFF. The full variable domain, in which reference TRBV7-3 and TRBJ1-1 provide the parts outside the CDR3, is GAGVSQTPSNKVTEKGKYVELRCDPISGHTALYWYRQSLGQGPEFLIYFQGTGAADDSGLPNDRFFAVRPEGSVSTLKIQRTERGDSAVYLCASSQGQLLNTEAFFGQGTRLTVV.

V usage is TRBV5-6 and J usage is TRBJ2-7, with TRBD2 matching over 11 bases. The CDR3 runs to 16 residues. Germline CDR1 SGHDT, CDR2 YYEEEE. Losses at the gene ends were 3 bases for V and 1 base for J; bases not matched to a gene: 6. CDR3 DNA: TGTGCCAGCAGCTCCCTGCTAGCGGGGGGATCCTACGAGCAGTACTTC. Amino acids: CASSSLLAGGSYEQYF.

The chain combines TRBV29-1 with TRBJ1-1, with 8 bases lining up with TRBD1. The J segment lost 1 base and the V segment lost 8 bases, leaving 6 bases of the junction unmatched. Germline assignment: CDR1 SQVTM and CDR2 ANQGSEA. This CDR3 is built from 13 residues. In DNA, the CDR3 is TGCAGCCACACCGGGACAGGGAACACTGAAGCTTTCTTT. This codes for CSHTGTGNTEAFF.

The genes are TRBV5-1 and TRBJ2-7; D unclear. The CDR3 covers 14 residues. The germline V gene encodes CDR1 SGHRS and CDR2 YFSETQ. Trimming removed 3 bases from V and 3 bases from J, with 13 bases in between. The CDR3 nucleotides read TGCGCCAGCAGCTCCCTGCGACACCGCTACGAGCAGTACTTC. This sequence encodes CASSSLRHRYEQYF.

This clonotype was picked up a small number of times. This chain links TRBV29-1 with TRBJ2-5; D perhaps matches TRBD1 (8 bases). CDR1 is SQVTM and CDR2 is ANQGSEA in the germline V gene. V lost 4 bases and J 7 bases, leaving 16 bases between the germline ends. CDR3 length equals 13 residues. The DNA for the CDR3 is TGCAGCGTTGCTGGGACAGGACTAGGGACCCAGTACTTC. Translation: CSVAGTGLGTQYF.

The chain joins TRBV7-3 to TRBJ2-1; a possible D gene is TRBD2 (6 bases). The CDR3 extends over 16 amino acids. Germline V gene lookup returns CDR1 SGHTA and CDR2 FQGTGA. The V gene lost 2 bases and the J gene lost 10 bases, with 21 bases spanning the gap. The CDR3 DNA sequence: TGTGCCAGCAGCTTAGGGATTCTACCTGGTGCGGGGGAGCAGTTCTTC. It specifies CASSLGILPGAGEQFF.

The rearrangement links TRBV28 to TRBJ1-5, with TRBD1 identical over 9 bases. The CDR3 has 13 residues. Germline trimming cut 8 bases from V and 5 bases from J; bases unmatched to any gene: 4. Germline V gene sequence: CDR1 MDHEN, CDR2 SYDVKM. The CDR3 DNA reads TGTGCCAGCTGGACAGGGGACTATCAGCCCCAGCATTTT. Residues: CASWTGDYQPQHF.

The V gene is TRBV20-1, the J gene TRBJ1-2, with D possibly TRBD1 on 5 matching bases. This CDR3 contains 14 residues. Germline V gene data show CDR1 as DFQATT and CDR2 as SNEGSKA (reference sequence). Deletions cut 0 bases from V and 7 bases from J, with 15 bases between. CDR3 in DNA: TGCAGTGCTAGAGATGGCAGCCAAAGGGGTGGCTACACCTTC. Translation: CSARDGSQRGGYTF.

This clonotype was seen a single time. It is unclear where the CDR3 begins or ends on the DNA, so no DNA is shown, and the CDR3 is as TCRdb lists it. The rearrangement joins TRBV7-5 to TRBJ1-2; no DNA check was done on the table's D call, TRBD1. TRBV7-5 is labeled a pseudogene. Both ends counted, the CDR3 spans 16 residues. The CDR3: CISVPEAPRVSYGYTF.